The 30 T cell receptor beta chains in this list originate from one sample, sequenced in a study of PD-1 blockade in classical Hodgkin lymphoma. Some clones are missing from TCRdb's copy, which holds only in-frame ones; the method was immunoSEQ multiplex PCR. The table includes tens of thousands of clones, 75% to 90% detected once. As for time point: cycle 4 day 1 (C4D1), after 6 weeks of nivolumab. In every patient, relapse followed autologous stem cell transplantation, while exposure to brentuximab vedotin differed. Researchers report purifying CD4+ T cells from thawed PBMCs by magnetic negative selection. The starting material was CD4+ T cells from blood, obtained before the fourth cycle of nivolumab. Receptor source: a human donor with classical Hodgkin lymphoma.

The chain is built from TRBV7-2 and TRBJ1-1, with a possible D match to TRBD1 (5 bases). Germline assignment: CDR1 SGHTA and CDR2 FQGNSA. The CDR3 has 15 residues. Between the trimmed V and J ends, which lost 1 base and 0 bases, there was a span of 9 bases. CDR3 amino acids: CASSLVAGLNTEAFF. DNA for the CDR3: TGTGCCAGCAGCTTAGTGGCAGGGTTGAACACTGAAGCTTTCTTT.

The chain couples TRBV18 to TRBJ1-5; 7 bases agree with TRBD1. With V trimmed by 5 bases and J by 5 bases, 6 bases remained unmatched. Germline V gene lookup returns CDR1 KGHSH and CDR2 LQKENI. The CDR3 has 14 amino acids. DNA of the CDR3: TGTGCCAGCTCATCGCAGGGGGGGGATCAGCCCCAGCATTTT. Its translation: CASSSQGGDQPQHF. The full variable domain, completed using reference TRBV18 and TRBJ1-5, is NAGVMQNPRHLVRRRGQEARLRCSPMKGHSHVYWYRQLPEEGLKFMVYLQKENIIDESGMPKERFSAEFPKEGPSILRIQQVVRGDSAAYFCASSSQGGDQPQHFGDGTRLSIL.

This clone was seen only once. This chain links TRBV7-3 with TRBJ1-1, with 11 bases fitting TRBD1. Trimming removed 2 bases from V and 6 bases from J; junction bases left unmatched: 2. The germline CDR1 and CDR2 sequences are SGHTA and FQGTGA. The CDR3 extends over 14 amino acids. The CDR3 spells CASSLQGQGAEAFF. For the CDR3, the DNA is TGTGCCAGCAGCTTACAGGGACAGGGGGCTGAAGCTTTCTTT.

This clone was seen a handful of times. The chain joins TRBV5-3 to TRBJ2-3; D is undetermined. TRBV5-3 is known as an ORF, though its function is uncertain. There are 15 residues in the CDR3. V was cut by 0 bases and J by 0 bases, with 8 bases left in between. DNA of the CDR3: TGTGCCAGAAGCTTGGGACGGTCTAGCACAGATACGCAGTATTTT. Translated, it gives CARSLGRSSTDTQYF.

This CDR3 reads CASSLGGSTEKLFF. CDR3 coding DNA: TGCGCCAGCAGCTTGGGAGGGTCGACGGAAAAACTGTTTTTT. The chain has TRBV5-1 and TRBJ1-4; D uncertain. The V and J ends lost 0 bases and 8 bases respectively, with 11 bases between them. Germline values: CDR1 SGHRS, CDR2 YFSETQ. The CDR3 consists of 14 residues.

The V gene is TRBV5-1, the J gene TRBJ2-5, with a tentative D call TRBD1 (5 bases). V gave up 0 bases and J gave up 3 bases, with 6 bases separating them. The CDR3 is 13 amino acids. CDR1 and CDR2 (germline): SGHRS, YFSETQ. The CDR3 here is CASSLGREETQYF. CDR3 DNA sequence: TGCGCCAGCAGCTTGGGCAGGGAAGAGACCCAGTACTTC.

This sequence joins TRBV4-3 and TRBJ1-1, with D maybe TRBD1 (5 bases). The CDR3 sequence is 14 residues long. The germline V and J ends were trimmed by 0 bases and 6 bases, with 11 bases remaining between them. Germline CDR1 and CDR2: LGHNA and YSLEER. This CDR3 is CASSQEGQVPEAFF. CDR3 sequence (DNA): TGCGCCAGCAGCCAAGAGGGGCAAGTCCCTGAAGCTTTCTTT.

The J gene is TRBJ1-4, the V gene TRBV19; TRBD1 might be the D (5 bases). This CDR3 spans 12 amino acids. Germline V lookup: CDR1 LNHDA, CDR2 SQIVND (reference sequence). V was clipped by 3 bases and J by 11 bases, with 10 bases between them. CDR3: CASSMAEGKLFF. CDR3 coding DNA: TGTGCCAGTAGTATGGCGGAGGGGAAACTGTTTTTT.

CDR3 sequence reads: CASSLEGSWRPQHF. CDR3 DNA sequence: TGTGCCAGCAGCTTAGAAGGGAGTTGGAGGCCCCAGCATTTT. The V and J genes are TRBV7-2 and TRBJ1-5; D uncertain. This CDR3 has 14 residues. Per germline, CDR1 SGHTA and CDR2 FQGNSA. With 1 base removed from V and 9 bases from J, the gap between germline ends came to 13 bases.

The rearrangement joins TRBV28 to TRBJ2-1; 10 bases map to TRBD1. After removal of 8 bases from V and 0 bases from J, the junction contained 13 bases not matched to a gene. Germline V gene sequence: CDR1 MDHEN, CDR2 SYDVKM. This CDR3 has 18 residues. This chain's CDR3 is CASGGQGFPHGSYNEQFF. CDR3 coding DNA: TGTGCCAGCGGGGGACAGGGGTTTCCCCATGGCTCCTACAATGAGCAGTTCTTC. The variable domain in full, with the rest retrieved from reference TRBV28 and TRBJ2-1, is DVKVTQSSRYLVKRTGEKVFLECVQDMDHENMFWYRQDPGLGLRLIYFSYDVKMKEKGDIPEGYSVSREKKERFSLILESASTNQTSMYLCASGGQGFPHGSYNEQFFGPGTRLTVL.

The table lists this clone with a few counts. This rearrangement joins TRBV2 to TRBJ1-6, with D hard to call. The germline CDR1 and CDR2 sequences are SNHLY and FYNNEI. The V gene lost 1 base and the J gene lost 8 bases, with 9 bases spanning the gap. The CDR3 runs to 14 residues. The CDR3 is CASSEDFDYSPLHF. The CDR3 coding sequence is TGTGCCAGCAGTGAAGACTTCGATTATTCACCCCTCCACTTT.

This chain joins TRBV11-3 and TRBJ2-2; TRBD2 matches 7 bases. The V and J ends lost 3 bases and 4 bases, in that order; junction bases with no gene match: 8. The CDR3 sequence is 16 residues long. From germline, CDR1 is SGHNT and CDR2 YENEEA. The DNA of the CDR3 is TGTGCCAGCAGCTTCGGGGGAGCGGGACGCACCGGGGAGCTGTTTTTT. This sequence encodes CASSFGGAGRTGELFF.

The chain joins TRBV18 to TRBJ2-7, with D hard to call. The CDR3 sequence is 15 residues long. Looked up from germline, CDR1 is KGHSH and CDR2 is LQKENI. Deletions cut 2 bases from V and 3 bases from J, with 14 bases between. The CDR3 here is CASSPRSDLNYEQYF. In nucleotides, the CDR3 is TGTGCCAGCTCACCAAGAAGCGACCTCAACTACGAGCAGTACTTC.

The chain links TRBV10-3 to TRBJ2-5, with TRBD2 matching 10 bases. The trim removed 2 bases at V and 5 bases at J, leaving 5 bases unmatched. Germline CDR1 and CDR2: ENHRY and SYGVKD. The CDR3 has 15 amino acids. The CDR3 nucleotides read TGTGCCATCAGTGAGAGCGGGGGGGCCCAGGAGACCCAGTACTTC. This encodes CAISESGGAQETQYF.

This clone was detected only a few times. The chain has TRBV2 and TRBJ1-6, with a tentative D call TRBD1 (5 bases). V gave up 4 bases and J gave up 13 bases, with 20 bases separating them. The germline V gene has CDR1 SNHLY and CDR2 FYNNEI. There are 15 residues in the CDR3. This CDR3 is CASSAGTSNLSPLHF. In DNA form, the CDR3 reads TGTGCCAGCAGTGCGGGGACCTCTAATTTATCGCCCCTCCACTTT.

CDR3 nucleotide sequence: TGTGCCAGCAGCGTAGGAGAGTGGACAGGTCCCTACAATGAGCAGTTCTTC. Translating it yields CASSVGEWTGPYNEQFF. The V call is TRBV9, the J call TRBJ2-1; TRBD1 matches 7 bases. The germline gives CDR1 SGDLS, CDR2 YYNGEE. The CDR3 is made up of 17 amino acids. J was trimmed by 2 bases and V by 0 bases; bases with no gene match: 8.

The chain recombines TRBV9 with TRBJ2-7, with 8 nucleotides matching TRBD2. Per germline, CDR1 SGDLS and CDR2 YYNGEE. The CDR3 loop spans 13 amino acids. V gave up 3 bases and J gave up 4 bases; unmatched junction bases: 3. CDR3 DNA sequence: TGTGCCAGCAGCGGAGGACTAGCTTACGAGCAGTACTTC. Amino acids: CASSGGLAYEQYF.

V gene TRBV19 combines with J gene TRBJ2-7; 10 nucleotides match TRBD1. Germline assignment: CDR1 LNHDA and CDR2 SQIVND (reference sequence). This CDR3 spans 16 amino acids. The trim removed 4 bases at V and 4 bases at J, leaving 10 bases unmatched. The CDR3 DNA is TGTGCCAGTAGTAGCCAGGGACAGGGGTTGAGGTACGAGCAGTACTTC. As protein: CASSSQGQGLRYEQYF.

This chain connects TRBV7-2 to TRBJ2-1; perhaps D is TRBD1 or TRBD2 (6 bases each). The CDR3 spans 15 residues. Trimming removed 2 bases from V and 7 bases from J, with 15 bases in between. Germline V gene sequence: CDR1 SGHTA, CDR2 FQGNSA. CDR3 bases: TGTGCCAGCAGCTTATCAGGTTCGGGGGCTAATGAGCAGTTCTTC. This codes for CASSLSGSGANEQFF.

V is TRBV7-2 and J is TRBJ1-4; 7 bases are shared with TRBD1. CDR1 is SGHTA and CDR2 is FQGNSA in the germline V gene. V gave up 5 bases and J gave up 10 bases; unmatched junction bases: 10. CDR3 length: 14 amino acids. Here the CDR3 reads CASSQETGRGKLFF. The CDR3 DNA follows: TGTGCCAGCAGCCAAGAGACAGGGAGGGGAAAACTGTTTTTT. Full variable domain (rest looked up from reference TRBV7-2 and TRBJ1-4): GAGVSQSPSNKVTEKGKDVELRCDPISGHTALYWYRQSLGQGLEFLIYFQGNSAPDKSGLPSDRFSAERTGGSVSTLTIQRTQQEDSAVYLCASSQETGRGKLFFGSGTQLSVL.

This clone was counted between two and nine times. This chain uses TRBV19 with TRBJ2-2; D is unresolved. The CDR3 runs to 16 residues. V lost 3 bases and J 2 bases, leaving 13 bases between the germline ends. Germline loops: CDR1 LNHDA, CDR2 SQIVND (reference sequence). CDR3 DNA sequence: TGTGCCAGTAGTATCGGGCTCCTATTAAACACCGGGGAGCTGTTTTTT. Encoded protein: CASSIGLLLNTGELFF.

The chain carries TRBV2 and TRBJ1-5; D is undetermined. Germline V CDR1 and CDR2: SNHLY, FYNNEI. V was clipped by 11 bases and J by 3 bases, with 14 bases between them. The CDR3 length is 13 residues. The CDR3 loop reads CACKTVFNQPQHF. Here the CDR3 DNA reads TGTGCCTGCAAGACGGTATTCAATCAGCCCCAGCATTTT.

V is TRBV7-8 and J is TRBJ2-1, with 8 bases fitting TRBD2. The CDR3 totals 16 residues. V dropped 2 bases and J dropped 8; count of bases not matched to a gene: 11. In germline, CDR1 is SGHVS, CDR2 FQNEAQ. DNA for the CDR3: TGTGCCAGCAGCTTATATCAGAGGACTAGCTCCGATGAGCAGTTCTTC. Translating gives CASSLYQRTSSDEQFF.

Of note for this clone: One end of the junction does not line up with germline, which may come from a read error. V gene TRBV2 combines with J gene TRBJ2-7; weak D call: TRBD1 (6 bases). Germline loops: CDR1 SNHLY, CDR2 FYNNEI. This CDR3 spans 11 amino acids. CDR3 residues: CASSREGQTTF. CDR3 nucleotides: TGTGCCAGCAGTCGAGAGGGACAAACCACCTTC. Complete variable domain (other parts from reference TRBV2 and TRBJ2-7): EPEVTQTPSHQVTQMGQEVILRCVPISNHLYFYWYRQILGQKVEFLVSFYNNEISEKSEIFDDQFSVERPDGSNFTLKIRSTKLEDSAMYFCASSREGQTTFGPGTRLTVT.

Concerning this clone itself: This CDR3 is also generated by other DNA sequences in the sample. The CDR3 loop reads CASSYEGQLTGELFF. The CDR3 DNA reads as TGTGCCAGCAGTTACGAAGGCCAGCTCACCGGGGAGCTGTTTTTT. This chain connects TRBV6-5 to TRBJ2-2; no clear D. This CDR3 comprises 15 residues. Trimming took off 2 bases at V and 4 bases at J, with 11 bases between the two ends. Germline V gene sequence: CDR1 MNHEY, CDR2 SVGAGI.

DNA for the CDR3: TGTGCCAGTAGTATCGGGACAGGGGTTGGCTACACCTTC. It encodes CASSIGTGVGYTF. V gene TRBV19 combines with J gene TRBJ1-2; 10 nucleotides align to TRBD1. This CDR3 comprises 13 residues. Germline V gene sequence: CDR1 LNHDA, CDR2 SQIVND (reference sequence). After removal of 3 bases from V and 7 bases from J, the junction contained 2 bases not matched to a gene.

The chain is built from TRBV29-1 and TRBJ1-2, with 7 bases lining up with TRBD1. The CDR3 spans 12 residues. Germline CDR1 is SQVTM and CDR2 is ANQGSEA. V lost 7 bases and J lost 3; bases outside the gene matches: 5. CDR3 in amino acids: CSAAGQHYGYTF. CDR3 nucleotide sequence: TGCAGCGCGGCGGGACAGCACTATGGCTACACCTTC. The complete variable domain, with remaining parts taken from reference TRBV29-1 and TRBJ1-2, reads SAVISQKPSRDICQRGTSLTIQCQVDSQVTMMFWYRQQPGQSLTLIATANQGSEATYESGFVIDKFPISRPNLTFSTLTVSNMSPEDSSIYLCSAAGQHYGYTFGSGTRLTVV.

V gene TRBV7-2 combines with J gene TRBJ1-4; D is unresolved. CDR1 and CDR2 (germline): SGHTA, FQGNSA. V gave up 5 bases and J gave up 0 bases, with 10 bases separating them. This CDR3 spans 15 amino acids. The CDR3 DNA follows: TGTGCCAGCAGCCGATATATTGCAACTAATGAAAAACTGTTTTTT. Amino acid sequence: CASSRYIATNEKLFF.

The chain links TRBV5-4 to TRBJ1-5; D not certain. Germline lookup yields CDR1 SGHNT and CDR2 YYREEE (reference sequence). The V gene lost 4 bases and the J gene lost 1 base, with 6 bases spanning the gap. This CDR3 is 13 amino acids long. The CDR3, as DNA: TGTGCCAGCAGCCAGGACAGCAATCAGCCCCAGCATTTT. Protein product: CASSQDSNQPQHF.

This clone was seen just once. The CDR3 DNA reads as TGTGCCAGCTCCCTGTCGCTCAGGGATGAAAAACTGTTTTTT. Protein product: CASSLSLRDEKLFF. The genes are TRBV18 and TRBJ1-4; possible D gene TRBD1, 5 bases. There are 14 residues in the CDR3. Germline loops: CDR1 KGHSH, CDR2 LQKENI. Trimming took 6 bases from V and 6 from J, leaving 14 bases between them.